This T cell receptor (beta chain) stems from a study of blood T cell repertoires in COVID-19. The data were produced by immunoSEQ multiplex PCR, yet TCRdb's version contains in-frame clones alone and is incomplete. In the table there are 150,000 or so clones, just under 85% of which are singletons. This clone was seen a few times. J was trimmed by 4 bases and V by 8 bases; bases with no gene match: 16. The V gene's germline CDR1 is SQVTM and CDR2 ANQGSEA. The CDR3 runs to 17 residues. Sequencing input: peripheral blood. The V call is TRBV29-1, the J call TRBJ2-6; 8 bases match TRBD1. The clonotype comes from a woman older than 75 with acute or convalescent COVID-19. The CDR3 region is CSPRGRGQSFGANVLTF. The DNA of the CDR3 is TGCAGCCCTCGAGGCAGGGGGCAGTCGTTCGGGGCCAACGTCCTGACTTTC.